Each of the 12 T cell receptor beta chains below was sequenced from the same sample in a study of shared clonotypes between healthy human individuals. Clones were sequenced by immunoSEQ multiplex PCR, and TCRdb holds only the in-frame ones, with some missing. The profile shows approximately 1,500,000 clones, 95% to 99% of them singletons. The sequenced sample consisted of naive CD4+ T cells sorted from blood. Subset in this sample: CD45RA+ positively selected. These receptors originate from a man aged 30 to 45 in good health.

The genes are TRBV5-1 and TRBJ2-7; 11 bases fit TRBD1. V gave up 2 bases and J gave up 3 bases; unmatched junction bases: 10. This CDR3 is 17 amino acids long. Per germline, CDR1 SGHRS and CDR2 YFSETQ. Here the CDR3 DNA reads TGCGCCAGCAGCTTACTAACTACCGGGACAGGGGGCTACGAGCAGTACTTC. Its protein product is CASSLLTTGTGGYEQYF. Together with reference TRBV5-1 and TRBJ2-7, the CDR3 gives the full variable domain: KAGVTQTPRYLIKTRGQQVTLSCSPISGHRSVSWYQQTPGQGLQFLFEYFSETQRNKGNFPGRFSGRQFSNSRSEMNVSTLELGDSALYLCASSLLTTGTGGYEQYFGPGTRLTVT.

V is TRBV28 and J is TRBJ2-1, with a weak D call TRBD1 (5 bases). Germline V gene data show CDR1 as MDHEN and CDR2 as SYDVKM. V shed 3 bases and J shed 8 bases, with 17 bases lying between them. The CDR3 runs to 15 residues. CDR3: CASSFPGPSRYEQFF. CDR3 nucleotide sequence: TGTGCCAGCAGTTTCCCAGGGCCCTCTCGCTATGAGCAGTTCTTC.

This chain's CDR3 is CASSRGGVTYEQYF. The CDR3 bases are TGTGCCAGCTCACGGGGTGGGGTGACCTACGAGCAGTACTTC. The rearrangement links TRBV18 to TRBJ2-7; no clear D gene. The CDR3 is 14 residues long. Germline CDR1 is KGHSH and CDR2 is LQKENI. V dropped 4 bases and J dropped 2 bases, with 12 bases sitting between them. Using reference TRBV18 and TRBJ2-7 for the parts outside the CDR3, the full variable domain is NAGVMQNPRHLVRRRGQEARLRCSPMKGHSHVYWYRQLPEEGLKFMVYLQKENIIDESGMPKERFSAEFPKEGPSILRIQQVVRGDSAAYFCASSRGGVTYEQYFGPGTRLTVT.

This clone was seen just once. The J gene is TRBJ2-1, the V gene TRBV28, with 13 bases that match TRBD2. V dropped 5 bases and J dropped 5; count of bases not matched to a gene: 3. Germline CDR1 is MDHEN and CDR2 is SYDVKM. The CDR3 is 15 residues long. The CDR3 is CASSIGLAGDNEQFF. As DNA, the CDR3 is TGTGCCAGCAGTATTGGACTAGCGGGGGACAATGAGCAGTTCTTC.

J is TRBJ1-2 and V is TRBV9, with D unclear. Trimming stripped 0 bases from V and 0 bases from J, with 9 bases between. The CDR3 loop spans 15 amino acids. Germline loops: CDR1 SGDLS, CDR2 YYNGEE. The CDR3 reads CASSVDPVPNYGYTF. The CDR3 nucleotides read TGTGCCAGCAGCGTAGACCCGGTCCCTAACTATGGCTACACCTTC. Based on the CDR3 plus reference TRBV9 and TRBJ1-2, the full variable domain is DSGVTQTPKHLITATGQRVTLRCSPRSGDLSVYWYQQSLDQGLQFLIQYYNGEERAKGNILERFSAQQFPDLHSELNLSSLELGDSALYFCASSVDPVPNYGYTFGSGTRLTVV.

The V call is TRBV10-3, the J call TRBJ1-1; maybe TRBD1 (6 bases). The CDR3 totals 15 residues. Trimming took 6 bases from V and 1 from J, leaving 15 bases between them. Germline loops: CDR1 ENHRY, CDR2 SYGVKD. CDR3 sequence reads: CAIRPTGTPNTEAFF. The CDR3 DNA reads TGTGCCATCAGACCGACCGGGACACCGAACACTGAAGCTTTCTTT.

This sequence joins TRBV9 and TRBJ1-2; D is possibly TRBD1 (5 bases). CDR1 and CDR2 from the germline V gene are SGDLS and YYNGEE. V was cut by 4 bases and J by 8 bases, with 18 bases left in between. This CDR3 has 14 amino acids. This chain's CDR3 is CASSPGPGPLGYTF. DNA for the CDR3: TGTGCCAGCAGCCCGGGGCCAGGGCCGTTGGGCTACACCTTC.

The chain has TRBV19 and TRBJ2-1, with TRBD2 matching 7 bases. This CDR3 region has 15 residues. Germline V lookup: CDR1 LNHDA, CDR2 SQIVND (reference sequence). V dropped 6 bases and J dropped 15; count of bases not matched to a gene: 20. The CDR3 DNA is TGTGCCAGTAGCCCCCCCGCAGGAGCGGGATTGGGTCGGTTCTTC. This codes for CASSPPAGAGLGRFF.

The count of this clone is one. This sequence joins TRBV7-2 and TRBJ2-7; 8 positions agree with TRBD1. Germline V gene sequence: CDR1 SGHTA, CDR2 FQGNSA. Trimming took 7 bases from V and 1 from J; bases not matched to a gene: 6. The CDR3 sequence is 14 residues long. CDR3: CASNQGAESYEQYF. The CDR3 DNA follows: TGTGCCAGCAACCAGGGGGCAGAATCCTACGAGCAGTACTTC.

The chain uses TRBV29-1 and TRBJ2-7; 7 positions match TRBD2. CDR1 is SQVTM and CDR2 is ANQGSEA in the germline V gene. The J segment lost 3 bases and the V segment lost 5 bases, leaving 1 base of the junction unmatched. The CDR3 runs 11 residues. The CDR3 loop is CSVKRDYEQYF. The CDR3, as DNA: TGCAGCGTTAAGCGGGACTACGAGCAGTACTTC.

V gene TRBV30 combines with J gene TRBJ1-5, with D perhaps TRBD1 (6 bases). In germline, CDR1 is GTSNPN, CDR2 SVGIG (reference sequence). The CDR3 is 15 residues long. V was pared by 3 bases and J by 3 bases, with 15 bases between. CDR3 in DNA: TGTGCCTGGAGCGCCGGGACACAATACAATCAGCCCCAGCATTTT. Translation: CAWSAGTQYNQPQHF. Combining the CDR3 with reference TRBV30 and TRBJ1-5 gives the whole variable domain SQTIHQWPATLVQPVGSPLSLECTVEGTSNPNLYWYRQAAGRGLQLLFYSVGIGQISSEVPQNLSASRPQDRQFILSSKKLLLSDSGFYLCAWSAGTQYNQPQHFGDGTRLSIL.

V gene TRBV5-6 combines with J gene TRBJ2-2; D remains unclear. This CDR3 is built from 13 residues. Germline CDR1 reads SGHDT; CDR2 reads YYEEEE. Trimming removed 0 bases from V and 9 bases from J, with 9 bases in between. The CDR3 nucleotides read TGTGCCAGCAGCTTGGCCGTCCCGAGGGAGCTGTTTTTT. Amino acid sequence: CASSLAVPRELFF.